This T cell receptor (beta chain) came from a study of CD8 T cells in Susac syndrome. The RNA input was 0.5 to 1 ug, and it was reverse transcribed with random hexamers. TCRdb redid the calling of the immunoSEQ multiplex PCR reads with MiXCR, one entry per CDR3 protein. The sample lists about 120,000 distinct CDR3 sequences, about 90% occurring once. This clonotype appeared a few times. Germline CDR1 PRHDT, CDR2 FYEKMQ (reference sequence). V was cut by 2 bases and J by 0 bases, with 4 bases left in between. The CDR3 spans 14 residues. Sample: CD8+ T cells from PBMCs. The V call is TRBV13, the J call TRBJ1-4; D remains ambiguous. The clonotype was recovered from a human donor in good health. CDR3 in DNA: TGTGCCAGCAGCTTATTAGCAACTAATGAAAAACTGTTTTTT. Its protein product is CASSLLATNEKLFF.